The clone carrying this T cell receptor beta chain came up once. The same CDR3 can be traced to other DNA sequences in this sample. This specimen comes from a study of blood T cell repertoires in COVID-19. Overall study: In each case, the material was cDNA or gDNA derived from T cells, B-cell-depleted T cells, or PBMCs.

As originally analysed: The authors estimated nucleated cell counts from reference gene primer amplification. Using immunoSEQ multiplex PCR, the repertoire was profiled, and TCRdb retains in-frame clones only, with some absent. V, J and clone size were drawn from that table, and D and trimming were deduced from the DNA. This sample has fewer than 200,000 clones, with 84% found just once. The cohort comprised adults aged about 18 to 90 years residing in 24 US areas. Donors in Cohort 3 counted as recovered after two negative PCRs, clearance, or symptom resolution. CDR3 length: 13 residues. Deletions cut 4 bases from V and 1 base from J, with 7 bases between.

The rearrangement joins TRBV12-3 or TRBV12-4 to TRBJ1-1; a possible D gene is TRBD1 (6 bases). The TCR comes from a man aged 50-59 years who had recovered from COVID-19. The sequenced material came from PBMCs or T cells enriched from blood (not recorded which). CDR3 region: CASSSQGNTEAFF. The CDR3 nucleotides read TGTGCCAGCAGTTCACAGGGGAACACTGAAGCTTTCTTT.